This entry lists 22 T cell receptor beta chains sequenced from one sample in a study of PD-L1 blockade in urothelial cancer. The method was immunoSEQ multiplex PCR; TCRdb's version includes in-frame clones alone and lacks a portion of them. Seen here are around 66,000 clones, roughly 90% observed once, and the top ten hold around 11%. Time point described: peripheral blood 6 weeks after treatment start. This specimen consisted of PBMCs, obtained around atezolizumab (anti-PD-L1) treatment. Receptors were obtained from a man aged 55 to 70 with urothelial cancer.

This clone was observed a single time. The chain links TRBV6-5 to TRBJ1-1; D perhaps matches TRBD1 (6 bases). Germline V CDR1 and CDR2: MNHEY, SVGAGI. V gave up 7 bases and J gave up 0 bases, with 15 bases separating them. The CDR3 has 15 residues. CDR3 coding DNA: TGTGCCAGCAAGAGAGGGGGTTCTATGAACACTGAAGCTTTCTTT. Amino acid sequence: CASKRGGSMNTEAFF.

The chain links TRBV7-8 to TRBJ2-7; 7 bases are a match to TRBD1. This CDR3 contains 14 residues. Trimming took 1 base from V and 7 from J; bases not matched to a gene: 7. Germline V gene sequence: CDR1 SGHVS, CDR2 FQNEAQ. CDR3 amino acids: CASSLVGGQREQYF. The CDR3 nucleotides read TGTGCCAGCAGCTTAGTAGGGGGCCAGCGGGAGCAGTACTTC. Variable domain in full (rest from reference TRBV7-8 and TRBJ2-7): GAGVSQSPRYKVAKRGQDVALRCDPISGHVSLFWYQQALGQGPEFLTYFQNEAQLDKSGLPSDRFFAERPEGSVSTLKIQRTQQEDSAVYLCASSLVGGQREQYFGPGTRLTVT.

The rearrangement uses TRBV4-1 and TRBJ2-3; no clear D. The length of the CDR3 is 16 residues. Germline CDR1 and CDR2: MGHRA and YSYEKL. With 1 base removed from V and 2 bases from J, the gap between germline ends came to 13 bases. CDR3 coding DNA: TGCGCCAGCAGCCAAGTTTTGGGCCTGGTCACAGATACGCAGTATTTT. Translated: CASSQVLGLVTDTQYF.

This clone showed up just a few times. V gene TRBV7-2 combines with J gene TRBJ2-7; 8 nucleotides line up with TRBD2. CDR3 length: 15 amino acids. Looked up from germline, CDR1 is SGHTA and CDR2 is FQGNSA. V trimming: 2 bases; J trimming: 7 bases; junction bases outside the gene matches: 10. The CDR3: CASSLYPAGVSEQYF. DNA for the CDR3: TGTGCCAGCAGCTTATACCCAGCGGGAGTATCTGAGCAGTACTTC. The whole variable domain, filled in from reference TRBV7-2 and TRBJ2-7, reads GAGVSQSPSNKVTEKGKDVELRCDPISGHTALYWYRQSLGQGLEFLIYFQGNSAPDKSGLPSDRFSAERTGGSVSTLTIQRTQQEDSAVYLCASSLYPAGVSEQYFGPGTRLTVT.

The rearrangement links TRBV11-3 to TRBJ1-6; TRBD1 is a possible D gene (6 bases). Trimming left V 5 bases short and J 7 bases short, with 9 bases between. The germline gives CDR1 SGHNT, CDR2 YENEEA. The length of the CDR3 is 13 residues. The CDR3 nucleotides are TGTGCCAGCAGCGCGGGGGCAAATTCACCCCTCCACTTT. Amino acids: CASSAGANSPLHF.

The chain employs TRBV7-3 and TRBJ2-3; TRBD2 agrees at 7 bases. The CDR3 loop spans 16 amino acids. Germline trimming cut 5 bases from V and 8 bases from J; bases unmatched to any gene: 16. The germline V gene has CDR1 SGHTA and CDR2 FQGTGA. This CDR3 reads CASSGGQRGVIGTQYF. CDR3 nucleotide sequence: TGTGCCAGCAGCGGGGGTCAGCGGGGAGTAATAGGTACGCAGTATTTT.

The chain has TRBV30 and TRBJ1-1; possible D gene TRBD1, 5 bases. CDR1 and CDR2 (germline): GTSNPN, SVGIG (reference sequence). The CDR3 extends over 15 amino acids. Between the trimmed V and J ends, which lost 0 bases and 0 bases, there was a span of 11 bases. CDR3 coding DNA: TGTGCCTGGAGTGTGAAAGACAGAATGAACACTGAAGCTTTCTTT. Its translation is CAWSVKDRMNTEAFF.

The CDR3 reads CASSLNGHPEDYEQYF. The CDR3 DNA follows: TGTGCCAGCAGCTTGAATGGACACCCCGAAGACTACGAGCAGTACTTC. This rearrangement joins TRBV5-4 to TRBJ2-7; weak D call: TRBD1 (5 bases). CDR1 and CDR2 (germline): SGHNT, YYREEE (reference sequence). The CDR3 covers 16 residues. V lost 1 base and J lost 3, with 17 bases in between.

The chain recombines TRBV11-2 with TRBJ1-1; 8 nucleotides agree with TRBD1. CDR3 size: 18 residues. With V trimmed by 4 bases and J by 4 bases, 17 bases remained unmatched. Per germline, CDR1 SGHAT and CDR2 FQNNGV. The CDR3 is CASSSPRRTGMRGTEAFF. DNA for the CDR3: TGTGCCAGCAGCTCCCCCCGACGGACAGGGATGAGAGGCACTGAAGCTTTCTTT.

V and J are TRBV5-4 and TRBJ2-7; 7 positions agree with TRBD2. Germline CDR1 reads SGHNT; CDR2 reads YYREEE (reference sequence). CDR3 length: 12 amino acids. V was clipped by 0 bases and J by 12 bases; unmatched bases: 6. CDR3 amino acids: CASSLDRTGGYF. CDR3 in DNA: TGTGCCAGCAGCTTGGACCGCACGGGGGGGTACTTC.

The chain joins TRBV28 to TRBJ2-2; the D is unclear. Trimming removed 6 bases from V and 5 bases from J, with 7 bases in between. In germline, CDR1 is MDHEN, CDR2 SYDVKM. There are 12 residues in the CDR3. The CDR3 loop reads CASRLSTGELFF. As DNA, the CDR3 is TGTGCCAGCAGACTGTCAACCGGGGAGCTGTTTTTT.

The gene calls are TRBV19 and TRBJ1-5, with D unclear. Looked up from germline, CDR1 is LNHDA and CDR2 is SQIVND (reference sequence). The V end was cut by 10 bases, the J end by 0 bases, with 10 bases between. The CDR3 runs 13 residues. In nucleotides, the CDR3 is TGTGCCACCCAGAGGAATAGCAATCAGCCCCAGCATTTT. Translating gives CATQRNSNQPQHF.

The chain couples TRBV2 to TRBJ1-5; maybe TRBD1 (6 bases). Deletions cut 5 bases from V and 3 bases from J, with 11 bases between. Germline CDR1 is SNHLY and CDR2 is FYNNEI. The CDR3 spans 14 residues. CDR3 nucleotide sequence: TGTGCCAGCAGTCTTACAGGGAACAATCAGCCCCAGCATTTT. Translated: CASSLTGNNQPQHF.

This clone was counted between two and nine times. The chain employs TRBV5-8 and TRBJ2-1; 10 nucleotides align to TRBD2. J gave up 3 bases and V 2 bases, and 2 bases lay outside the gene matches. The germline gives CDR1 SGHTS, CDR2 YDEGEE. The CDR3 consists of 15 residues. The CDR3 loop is CASSFSSGSYNEQFF. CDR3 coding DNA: TGTGCCAGCAGCTTCTCTAGCGGGAGCTACAATGAGCAGTTCTTC.

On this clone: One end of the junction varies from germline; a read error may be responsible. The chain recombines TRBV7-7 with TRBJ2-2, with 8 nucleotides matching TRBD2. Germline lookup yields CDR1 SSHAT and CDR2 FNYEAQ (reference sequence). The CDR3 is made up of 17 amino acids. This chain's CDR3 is CASSALSGLVVLGELFF. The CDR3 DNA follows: TGTGCTAGCAGCGCCCTTTCGGGACTAGTCGTTTTGGGGGAGCTGTTTTTT.

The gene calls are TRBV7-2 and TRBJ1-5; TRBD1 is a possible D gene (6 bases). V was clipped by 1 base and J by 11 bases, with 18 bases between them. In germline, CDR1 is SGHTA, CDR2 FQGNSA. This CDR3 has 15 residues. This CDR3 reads CASSLVMGAQAAQHF. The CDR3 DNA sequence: TGTGCCAGCAGCTTAGTCATGGGGGCCCAGGCGGCCCAGCATTTT.

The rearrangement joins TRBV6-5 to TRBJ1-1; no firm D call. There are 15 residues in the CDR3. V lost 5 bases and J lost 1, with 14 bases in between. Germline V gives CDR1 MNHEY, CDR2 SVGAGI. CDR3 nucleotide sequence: TGTGCCAGCAGTCCCTGGCGGGAAACGAACACTGAAGCTTTCTTT. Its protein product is CASSPWRETNTEAFF.

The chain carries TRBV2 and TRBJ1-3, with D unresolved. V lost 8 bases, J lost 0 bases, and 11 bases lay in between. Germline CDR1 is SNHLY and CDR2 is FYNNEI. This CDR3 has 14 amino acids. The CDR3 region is CASDNMNSGNTIYF. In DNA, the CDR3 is TGTGCCAGCGACAATATGAACTCTGGAAACACCATATATTTT.

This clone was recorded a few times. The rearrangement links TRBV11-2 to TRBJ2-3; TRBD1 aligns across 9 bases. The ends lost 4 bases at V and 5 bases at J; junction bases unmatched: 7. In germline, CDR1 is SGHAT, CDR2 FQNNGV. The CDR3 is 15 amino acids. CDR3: CASSSYRGRGDTQYF. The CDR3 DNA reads TGTGCCAGCAGCTCCTACAGGGGGCGAGGAGATACGCAGTATTTT.

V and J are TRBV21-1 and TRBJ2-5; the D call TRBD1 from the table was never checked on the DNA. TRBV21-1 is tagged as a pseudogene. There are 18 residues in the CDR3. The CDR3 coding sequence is TGTGCCAGCAGCAATAGACAGGGTTGTGAGGAGGAAGGAGAGACCCAGTACTTC. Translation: CASSNRQGCEEEGETQYF.

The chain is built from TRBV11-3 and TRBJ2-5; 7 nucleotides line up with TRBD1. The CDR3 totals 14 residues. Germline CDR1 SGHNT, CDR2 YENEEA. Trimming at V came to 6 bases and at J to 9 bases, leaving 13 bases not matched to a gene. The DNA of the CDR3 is TGTGCCAGCAGGCCACCCGGGGCTGACAGGGCCCAGTACTTC. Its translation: CASRPPGADRAQYF.

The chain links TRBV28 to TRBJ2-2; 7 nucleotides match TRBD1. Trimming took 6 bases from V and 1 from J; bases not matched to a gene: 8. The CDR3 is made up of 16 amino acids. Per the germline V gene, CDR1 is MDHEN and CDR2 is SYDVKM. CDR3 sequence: CASRLRQGQNTGELFF. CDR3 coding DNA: TGTGCCAGCAGACTTCGACAGGGACAGAACACCGGGGAGCTGTTTTTT. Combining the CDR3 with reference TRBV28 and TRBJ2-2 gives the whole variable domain DVKVTQSSRYLVKRTGEKVFLECVQDMDHENMFWYRQDPGLGLRLIYFSYDVKMKEKGDIPEGYSVSREKKERFSLILESASTNQTSMYLCASRLRQGQNTGELFFGEGSRLTVL.